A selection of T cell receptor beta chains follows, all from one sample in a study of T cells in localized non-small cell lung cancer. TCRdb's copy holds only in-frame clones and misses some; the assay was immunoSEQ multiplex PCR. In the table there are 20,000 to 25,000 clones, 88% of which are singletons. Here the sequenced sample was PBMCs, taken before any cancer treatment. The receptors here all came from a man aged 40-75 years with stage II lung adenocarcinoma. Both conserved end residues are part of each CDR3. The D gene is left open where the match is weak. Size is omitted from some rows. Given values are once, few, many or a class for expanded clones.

CDR3nt: TGTGCCAGCAGCTTTCGGACATCCCTTGGAAACACCATATATTTT; CDR3aa: CASSFRTSLGNTIYF; j_gene: TRBJ1-3; d_gene: NA; v_gene: TRBV5-6; abundance: NA
CDR3nt: TGTGCCAGCAGCTTAAGCCGGTGGTGGGGGGTAGGTGGCTACACCTTC; CDR3aa: CASSLSRWWGVGGYTF; j_gene: TRBJ1-2; d_gene: NA; v_gene: TRBV7-8; abundance: NA
CDR3nt: TGTGCCAGTAGTCCGGGGGTATCGAACACCGGGGAGCTGTTTTTT; CDR3aa: CASSPGVSNTGELFF; j_gene: TRBJ2-2; d_gene: NA; v_gene: TRBV19; abundance: NA
CDR3nt: TGTGCCATCAGTGGCCGGACTAGCGGCGATACGCAGTATTTT; CDR3aa: CAISGRTSGDTQYF; j_gene: TRBJ2-3; d_gene: TRBD2; v_gene: TRBV10-3; abundance: NA
CDR3nt: TGTGCCAGCAGCGCCCCTGGAAACACCATATATTTT; CDR3aa: CASSAPGNTIYF; j_gene: TRBJ1-3; d_gene: NA; v_gene: TRBV9; abundance: NA
CDR3nt: TGTGCCAGCAGTGAAGGGACAGGGGGAAATGAGCAGTTCTTC; CDR3aa: CASSEGTGGNEQFF; j_gene: TRBJ2-1; d_gene: TRBD1; v_gene: TRBV6-4; abundance: NA
CDR3nt: TGTGCCAGCAGTTACCCCGGGACAGGGACCTACGAGCAGTACTTC; CDR3aa: CASSYPGTGTYEQYF; j_gene: TRBJ2-7; d_gene: TRBD1; v_gene: TRBV6-6; abundance: NA
CDR3nt: TGTGCCAGCTCACCCGGGGCCATCACAGATACGCAGTATTTT; CDR3aa: CASSPGAITDTQYF; j_gene: TRBJ2-3; d_gene: NA; v_gene: TRBV18; abundance: NA
CDR3nt: TGTGCCATCAGTGGCTACTCATCACTAGCGGGAGTTGGGGGGGAGAATGAGCAGTTCTTC; CDR3aa: CAISGYSSLAGVGGENEQFF; j_gene: TRBJ2-1; d_gene: TRBD2; v_gene: TRBV10-3; abundance: NA
CDR3nt: TGTGCCAGCATTGCCCCGGCCGGGGCGGGAGGGCCTGGTGAGCAGTTCTTC; CDR3aa: CASIAPAGAGGPGEQFF; j_gene: TRBJ2-1; d_gene: TRBD2; v_gene: TRBV28; abundance: once
CDR3nt: TGTGCCAGCAGTGAAGCTTTCGGGACAGCTGACTACGAGCAGTACTTC; CDR3aa: CASSEAFGTADYEQYF; j_gene: TRBJ2-7; d_gene: TRBD1; v_gene: TRBV6-1; abundance: NA
CDR3nt: TGTGCCAGCAGCCCTAGACAGGCGAGTGGCTATGGCTACACCTTC; CDR3aa: CASSPRQASGYGYTF; j_gene: TRBJ1-2; d_gene: NA; v_gene: TRBV6-6; abundance: NA
CDR3nt: TGTGCCAGCAGCTTATTAGCTCTCGGCTCCCCTGAAGCTTTCTTT; CDR3aa: CASSLLALGSPEAFF; j_gene: TRBJ1-1; d_gene: NA; v_gene: TRBV7-9; abundance: NA
CDR3nt: TGCGCCAGCACCGGACAAGGCTTCTATGGCTACACCTTC; CDR3aa: CASTGQGFYGYTF; j_gene: TRBJ1-2; d_gene: NA; v_gene: TRBV5-1; abundance: NA
CDR3nt: NA; CDR3aa: CASSKKWVGQGAPPPPNTGELFF; j_gene: TRBJ2-2; d_gene: NA; v_gene: TRBV21-1; abundance: NA
CDR3nt: TGTGCCAGCAGTGAGTCCCGGGTGCCAGGGCAGCCCCAAGAGACCCAGTACTTC; CDR3aa: CASSESRVPGQPQETQYF; j_gene: TRBJ2-5; d_gene: NA; v_gene: TRBV2; abundance: few
CDR3nt: TGTGCCAGCAGTTTAAGGCCCCTCGGTAGGGAAAAACTGTTTTTT; CDR3aa: CASSLRPLGREKLFF; j_gene: TRBJ1-4; d_gene: NA; v_gene: TRBV27; abundance: NA
CDR3nt: TGTGCCAGCAGCTTAGCCGTCTCTGGAAACACCATATATTTT; CDR3aa: CASSLAVSGNTIYF; j_gene: TRBJ1-3; d_gene: NA; v_gene: TRBV7-6; abundance: NA
CDR3nt: TGTGCCAGCAGCTTAGGCCAAGAGGGTAGGGAGGACACTGAAGCTTTCTTT; CDR3aa: CASSLGQEGREDTEAFF; j_gene: TRBJ1-1; d_gene: NA; v_gene: TRBV13; abundance: NA
CDR3nt: TGTGCCAGCAGCGGGGAGGGACAGGGGGTTTTAAGCCCCTACGAGCAGTACTTC; CDR3aa: CASSGEGQGVLSPYEQYF; j_gene: TRBJ2-7; d_gene: TRBD1; v_gene: TRBV11-2; abundance: NA
CDR3nt: TGTGCCAGCTCACCAAGCGGAACGCAGGACCCTAACTATGGCTACACCTTC; CDR3aa: CASSPSGTQDPNYGYTF; j_gene: TRBJ1-2; d_gene: NA; v_gene: TRBV18; abundance: NA
CDR3nt: TGTGCCAGCAGCTCGGTGCCCTACGAGCAGTACTTC; CDR3aa: CASSSVPYEQYF; j_gene: TRBJ2-7; d_gene: NA; v_gene: TRBV5-1; abundance: once
CDR3nt: TGTGCCAGCGAGGTGGGGGGGCCTCAAGATACGCAGTATTTT; CDR3aa: CASEVGGPQDTQYF; j_gene: TRBJ2-3; d_gene: NA; v_gene: TRBV7-8; abundance: NA
CDR3nt: TGTGCCATCAGTGGGAATCAGGGCCCCTATGGCTACACCTTC; CDR3aa: CAISGNQGPYGYTF; j_gene: TRBJ1-2; d_gene: NA; v_gene: TRBV10-3; abundance: once
CDR3nt: TGCGCCAGCACTCGCGGACTAGCGGGGAATGAGCAGTTCTTC; CDR3aa: CASTRGLAGNEQFF; j_gene: TRBJ2-1; d_gene: TRBD2; v_gene: TRBV5-1; abundance: NA
CDR3nt: TGTGCCAGCAGCTTGATGGATACGCAGTATTTT; CDR3aa: CASSLMDTQYF; j_gene: TRBJ2-3; d_gene: NA; v_gene: TRBV5-6; abundance: NA
CDR3nt: TGTGCCAGCAGCCCTCAGACGGGGGCCGGGGAGCTGTTTTTT; CDR3aa: CASSPQTGAGELFF; j_gene: TRBJ2-2; d_gene: NA; v_gene: TRBV7-3; abundance: NA
CDR3nt: TGTGCCAGCAGCCCCTTCGGGGGCGGGGGTCCTTCGCGCGAGCAGTACTTC; CDR3aa: CASSPFGGGGPSREQYF; j_gene: TRBJ2-7; d_gene: NA; v_gene: TRBV7-2; abundance: NA
CDR3nt: TGTGCCAGCACCTTTAACGAGAGGAGGGAAAAACTGTTTTTT; CDR3aa: CASTFNERREKLFF; j_gene: TRBJ1-4; d_gene: NA; v_gene: TRBV5-8; abundance: NA
CDR3nt: TGCGCCAGCAGCGGGGGAACAGGGAGCCATCAGCCCCAGCATTTT; CDR3aa: CASSGGTGSHQPQHF; j_gene: TRBJ1-5; d_gene: NA; v_gene: TRBV4-1; abundance: once
CDR3nt: TGCGCCAGCAGCAGGGGAACCTCTGGAAACACCATATATTTT; CDR3aa: CASSRGTSGNTIYF; j_gene: TRBJ1-3; d_gene: NA; v_gene: TRBV14; abundance: NA
CDR3nt: TGTGCCAGCAAAGGGGGAGGACACCCTAGCACAGATACGCAGTATTTT; CDR3aa: CASKGGGHPSTDTQYF; j_gene: TRBJ2-3; d_gene: NA; v_gene: TRBV6-4; abundance: NA
CDR3nt: TGTGCCAGCAGCGTAGGGGACTCCCCGAGGGCAGATACGCAGTATTTT; CDR3aa: CASSVGDSPRADTQYF; j_gene: TRBJ2-3; d_gene: NA; v_gene: TRBV9; abundance: NA
CDR3nt: TGTGCCAGCTCCGAGAGGAGCCGAGTCGGCACTGAAGCTTTCTTT; CDR3aa: CASSERSRVGTEAFF; j_gene: TRBJ1-1; d_gene: NA; v_gene: TRBV6-6; abundance: NA
CDR3nt: TGCGCCAGCAGCCGATCGGACAGGGGCCTTAACTATGGCTACACCTTC; CDR3aa: CASSRSDRGLNYGYTF; j_gene: TRBJ1-2; d_gene: TRBD1; v_gene: TRBV4-1; abundance: NA
CDR3nt: TGTGCCAGCAGCGTAGTCCAGGGTGATGAGACCCAGTACTTC; CDR3aa: CASSVVQGDETQYF; j_gene: TRBJ2-5; d_gene: NA; v_gene: TRBV9; abundance: NA
CDR3nt: TGTGCCAGCAGTTTTGGGTCAGGGGGCAATCAGCCCCAGCATTTT; CDR3aa: CASSFGSGGNQPQHF; j_gene: TRBJ1-5; d_gene: NA; v_gene: TRBV28; abundance: NA
CDR3nt: TGTGCCAGCAGCGTAGTTTGGGGCTCCGGGGCCAACGTCCTGACTTTC; CDR3aa: CASSVVWGSGANVLTF; j_gene: TRBJ2-6; d_gene: NA; v_gene: TRBV9; abundance: NA
CDR3nt: TGTGCCAGCAGCGTAGACCAGATGACAGGTGCCTATGGCTACACCTTC; CDR3aa: CASSVDQMTGAYGYTF; j_gene: TRBJ1-2; d_gene: NA; v_gene: TRBV9; abundance: NA
CDR3nt: TGTGCCAGCAGCTCCCCATGGATAGCGGGGGGGACAGAGACCCAGTACTTC; CDR3aa: CASSSPWIAGGTETQYF; j_gene: TRBJ2-5; d_gene: TRBD2; v_gene: TRBV5-5; abundance: once
CDR3nt: TGCGCCAGCAGCCAAGGGGCCAGCTCTGGAAACACCATATATTTT; CDR3aa: CASSQGASSGNTIYF; j_gene: TRBJ1-3; d_gene: NA; v_gene: TRBV4-3; abundance: once
CDR3nt: TGTGCCAGCAGCGTAGAAGATGGGACAGATACGCAGTATTTT; CDR3aa: CASSVEDGTDTQYF; j_gene: TRBJ2-3; d_gene: NA; v_gene: TRBV9; abundance: few
CDR3nt: TGTGCCAGCAGCCCCCCTGGCGGGGGAAACACCATATATTTT; CDR3aa: CASSPPGGGNTIYF; j_gene: TRBJ1-3; d_gene: NA; v_gene: TRBV9; abundance: NA
CDR3nt: TGTGCCAGCTCACCACCTGGGCTAGCGGGGGGGTTGAGCTCCTACAATGAGCAGTTCTTC; CDR3aa: CASSPPGLAGGLSSYNEQFF; j_gene: TRBJ2-1; d_gene: TRBD2; v_gene: TRBV18; abundance: NA
CDR3nt: TGTGCCAGCAGTTCACTACTAGCGGGGGGGGAAACAGATACGCAGTATTTT; CDR3aa: CASSSLLAGGETDTQYF; j_gene: TRBJ2-3; d_gene: TRBD2; v_gene: TRBV28; abundance: NA
CDR3nt: TGTGCCAGCAGTTTGAGGGGGAGACTGGGAAACACCATATATTTT; CDR3aa: CASSLRGRLGNTIYF; j_gene: TRBJ1-3; d_gene: NA; v_gene: TRBV28; abundance: NA
CDR3nt: TGTGCCAGCAGCTTGGGTGCGAACACCGGGGAGCTGTTTTTT; CDR3aa: CASSLGANTGELFF; j_gene: TRBJ2-2; d_gene: NA; v_gene: TRBV5-6; abundance: NA
CDR3nt: TGTGCCAGCAGTCGGACAGGGGGCGAAGAGACCCAGTACTTC; CDR3aa: CASSRTGGEETQYF; j_gene: TRBJ2-5; d_gene: TRBD1; v_gene: TRBV2; abundance: NA
CDR3nt: TGTGCCAGCTCGTCTAGCGGGATAGGGGAGCAGTTCTTC; CDR3aa: CASSSSGIGEQFF; j_gene: TRBJ2-1; d_gene: TRBD2; v_gene: TRBV6-1; abundance: NA
CDR3nt: TGTGCCAGCAGCTTACTAATCGATGGCTACAATGAGCAGTTCTTC; CDR3aa: CASSLLIDGYNEQFF; j_gene: TRBJ2-1; d_gene: NA; v_gene: TRBV7-3; abundance: once
CDR3nt: TGTGCCAGTAGTTCGGTGGGGATAAACATGAACACTGAAGCTTTCTTT; CDR3aa: CASSSVGINMNTEAFF; j_gene: TRBJ1-1; d_gene: NA; v_gene: TRBV19; abundance: NA
CDR3nt: TGTGCCAGCTCCCTAGCGGAGACCTACGAGCAGTACTTC; CDR3aa: CASSLAETYEQYF; j_gene: TRBJ2-7; d_gene: TRBD2; v_gene: TRBV6-5; abundance: NA
CDR3nt: TGCGCCAGCACCCCGGACGGGGTTCGGGGCACCATATATTTT; CDR3aa: CASTPDGVRGTIYF; j_gene: TRBJ1-3; d_gene: NA; v_gene: TRBV5-1; abundance: few
CDR3nt: TGTGCCAGCAGTTTATCGACGACCGGGGGGAACATTCAGTACTTC; CDR3aa: CASSLSTTGGNIQYF; j_gene: TRBJ2-4; d_gene: TRBD2; v_gene: TRBV27; abundance: NA